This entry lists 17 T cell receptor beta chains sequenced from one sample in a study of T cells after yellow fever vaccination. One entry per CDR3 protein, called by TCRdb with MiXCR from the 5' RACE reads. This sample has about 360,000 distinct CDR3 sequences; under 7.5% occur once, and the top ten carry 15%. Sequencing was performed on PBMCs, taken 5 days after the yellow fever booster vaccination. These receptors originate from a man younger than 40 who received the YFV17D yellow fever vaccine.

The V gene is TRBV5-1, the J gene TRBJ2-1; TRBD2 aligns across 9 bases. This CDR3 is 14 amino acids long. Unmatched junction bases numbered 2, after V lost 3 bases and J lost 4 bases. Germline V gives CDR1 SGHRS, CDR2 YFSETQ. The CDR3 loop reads CASSSTSGYNEQFF. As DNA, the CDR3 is TGCGCCAGCAGCTCGACTAGCGGATACAATGAGCAGTTCTTC. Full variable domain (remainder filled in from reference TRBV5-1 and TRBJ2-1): KAGVTQTPRYLIKTRGQQVTLSCSPISGHRSVSWYQQTPGQGLQFLFEYFSETQRNKGNFPGRFSGRQFSNSRSEMNVSTLELGDSALYLCASSSTSGYNEQFFGPGTRLTVL.

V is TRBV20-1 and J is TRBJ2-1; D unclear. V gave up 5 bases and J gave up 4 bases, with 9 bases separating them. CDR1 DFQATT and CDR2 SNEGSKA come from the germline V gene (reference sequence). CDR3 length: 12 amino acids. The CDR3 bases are TGCAGTGCTCCTCCCAGGTACAATGAGCAGTTCTTC. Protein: CSAPPRYNEQFF.

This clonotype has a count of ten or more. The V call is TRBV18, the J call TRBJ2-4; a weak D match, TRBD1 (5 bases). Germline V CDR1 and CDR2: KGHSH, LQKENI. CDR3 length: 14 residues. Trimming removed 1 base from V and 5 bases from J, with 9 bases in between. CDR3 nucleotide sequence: TGTGCCAGCTCACCACGCCCGACAGAAAACATTCAGTACTTC. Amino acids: CASSPRPTENIQYF.

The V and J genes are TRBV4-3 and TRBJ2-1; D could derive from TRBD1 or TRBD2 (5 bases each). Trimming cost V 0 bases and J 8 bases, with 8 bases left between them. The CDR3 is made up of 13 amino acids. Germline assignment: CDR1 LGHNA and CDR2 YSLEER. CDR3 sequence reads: CASSQESGHEQFF. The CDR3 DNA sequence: TGCGCCAGCAGCCAAGAGTCGGGGCATGAGCAGTTCTTC.

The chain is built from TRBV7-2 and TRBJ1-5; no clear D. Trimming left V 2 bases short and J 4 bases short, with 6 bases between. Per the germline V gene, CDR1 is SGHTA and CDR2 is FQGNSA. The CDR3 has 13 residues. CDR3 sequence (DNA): TGTGCCAGCAGCTTATACCCAAATCAGCCCCAGCATTTT. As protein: CASSLYPNQPQHF.

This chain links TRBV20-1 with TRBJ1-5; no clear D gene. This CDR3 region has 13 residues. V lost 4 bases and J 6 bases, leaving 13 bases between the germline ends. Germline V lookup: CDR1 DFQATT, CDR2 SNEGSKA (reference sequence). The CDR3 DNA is TGCAGTGCTAAGACCGGTGAGGCTCAGCCCCAGCATTTT. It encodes CSAKTGEAQPQHF.

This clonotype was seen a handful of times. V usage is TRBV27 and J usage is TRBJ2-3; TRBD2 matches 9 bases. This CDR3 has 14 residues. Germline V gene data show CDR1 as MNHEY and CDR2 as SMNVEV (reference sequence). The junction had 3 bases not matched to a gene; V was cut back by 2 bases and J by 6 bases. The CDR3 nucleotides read TGTGCCAGCAGTTTAGTAGCGGGAGTGGATACGCAGTATTTT. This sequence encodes CASSLVAGVDTQYF.

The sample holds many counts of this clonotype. The DNA for the CDR3 is TGTGCCAGCGGACCAGAACTAGCGGGAGTAGCCAATGAGCAGTTCTTC. Translating gives CASGPELAGVANEQFF. The V call is TRBV3-1, the J call TRBJ2-1, with 11 bases that match TRBD2. The CDR3 spans 16 residues. Germline V lookup: CDR1 LGHDT, CDR2 YNNKEL (reference sequence). The trim removed 8 bases at V and 6 bases at J, leaving 12 bases unmatched.

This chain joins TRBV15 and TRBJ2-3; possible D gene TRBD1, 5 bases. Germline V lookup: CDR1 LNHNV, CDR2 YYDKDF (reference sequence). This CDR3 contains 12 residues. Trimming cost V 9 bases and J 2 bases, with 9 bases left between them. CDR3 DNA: TGTGCCACTCAGGGATTCACAGATACGCAGTATTTT. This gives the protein CATQGFTDTQYF. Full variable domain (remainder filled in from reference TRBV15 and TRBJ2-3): DAMVIQNPRYQVTQFGKPVTLSCSQTLNHNVMYWYQQKSSQAPKLLFHYYDKDFNNEADTPDNFQSRRPNTSFCFLDIRSPGLGDTAMYLCATQGFTDTQYFGPGTRLTVL.

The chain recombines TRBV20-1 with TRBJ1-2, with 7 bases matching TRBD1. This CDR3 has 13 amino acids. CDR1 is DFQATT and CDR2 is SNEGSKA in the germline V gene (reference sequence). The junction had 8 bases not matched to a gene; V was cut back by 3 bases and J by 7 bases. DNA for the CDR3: TGCAGTGCTAGGGGGACAGCCATTGTTGGCTACACCTTC. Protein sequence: CSARGTAIVGYTF.

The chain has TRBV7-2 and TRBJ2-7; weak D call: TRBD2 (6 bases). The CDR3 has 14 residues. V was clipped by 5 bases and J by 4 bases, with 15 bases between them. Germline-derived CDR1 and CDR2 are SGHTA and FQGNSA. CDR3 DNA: TGTGCCAGCAGCGCCGGGGGACTGATATACGAGCAGTACTTC. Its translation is CASSAGGLIYEQYF.

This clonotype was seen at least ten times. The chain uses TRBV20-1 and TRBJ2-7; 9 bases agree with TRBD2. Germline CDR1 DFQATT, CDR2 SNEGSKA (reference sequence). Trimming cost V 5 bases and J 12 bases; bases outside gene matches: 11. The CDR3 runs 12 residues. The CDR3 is CSALLAGRVTYF. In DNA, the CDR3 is TGCAGTGCTTTACTAGCGGGCCGGGTTACGTACTTC.

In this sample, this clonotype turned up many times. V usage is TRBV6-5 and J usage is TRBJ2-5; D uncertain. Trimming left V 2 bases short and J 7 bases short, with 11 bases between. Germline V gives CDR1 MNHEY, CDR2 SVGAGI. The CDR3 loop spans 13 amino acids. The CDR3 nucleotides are TGTGCCAGCAGTTACGGGCCCCTGGGGACCCAGTACTTC. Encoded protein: CASSYGPLGTQYF.

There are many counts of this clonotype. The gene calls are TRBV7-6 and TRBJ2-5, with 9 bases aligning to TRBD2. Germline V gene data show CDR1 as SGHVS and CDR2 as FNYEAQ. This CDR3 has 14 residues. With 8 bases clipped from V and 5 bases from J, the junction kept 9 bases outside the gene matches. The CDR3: CASGVAGVGETQYF. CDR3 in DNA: TGTGCCAGCGGAGTAGCGGGAGTGGGTGAGACCCAGTACTTC.

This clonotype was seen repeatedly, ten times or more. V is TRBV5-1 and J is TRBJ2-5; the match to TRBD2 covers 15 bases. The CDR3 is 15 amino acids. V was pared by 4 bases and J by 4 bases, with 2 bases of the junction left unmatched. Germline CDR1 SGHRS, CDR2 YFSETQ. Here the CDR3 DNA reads TGCGCCAGCAGCGGGGGACTAGCGGGAGGAGAGACCCAGTACTTC. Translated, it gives CASSGGLAGGETQYF. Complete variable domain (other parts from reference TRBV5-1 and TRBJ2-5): KAGVTQTPRYLIKTRGQQVTLSCSPISGHRSVSWYQQTPGQGLQFLFEYFSETQRNKGNFPGRFSGRQFSNSRSEMNVSTLELGDSALYLCASSGGLAGGETQYFGPGTRLLVL.

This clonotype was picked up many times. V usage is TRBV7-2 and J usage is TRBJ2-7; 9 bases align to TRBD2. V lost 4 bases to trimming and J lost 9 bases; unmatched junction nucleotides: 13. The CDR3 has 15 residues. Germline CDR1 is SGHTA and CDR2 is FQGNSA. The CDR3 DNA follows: TGTGCCAGCAGCTCCCAGCGGGGGGTACTTCAGGGGCAGTACTTC. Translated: CASSSQRGVLQGQYF.

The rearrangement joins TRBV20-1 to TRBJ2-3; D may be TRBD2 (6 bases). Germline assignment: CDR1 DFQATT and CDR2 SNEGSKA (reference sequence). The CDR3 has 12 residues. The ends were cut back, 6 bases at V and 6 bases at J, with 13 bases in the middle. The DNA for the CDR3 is TGCAGTGCCCAGACTAGAGGTGATACGCAGTATTTT. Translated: CSAQTRGDTQYF.